Reported below is one TCR beta chain. This sample was included in a study of blood T cell repertoires in COVID-19. Study in general: The samples span acute and convalescent COVID-19 from the United States, Italy and Spain. T cells, B-cell-depleted T cells, or PBMCs supplied cDNA or gDNA.

Authors' processing steps: Reference gene primers were amplified, and this amplification served to estimate nucleated cell counts. Data came from immunoSEQ multiplex PCR; TCRdb stores just in-frame clones and leaves some out. That table furnishes V, J and clone size, whereas the DNA furnished D and trimming. The sample lists around 130,000 clones, 70% to 85% occurring once. Sequencing was performed on peripheral blood. This receptor was identified in a woman in her sixties or seventies with acute or convalescent COVID-19.

The CDR3: CASSEELSTEAFF. CDR3 nucleotides: TGTGCCAGCAGCGAGGAATTGAGCACTGAAGCTTTCTTT. The chain combines TRBV7-9 with TRBJ1-1, with unresolved D. Trimming cost V 5 bases and J 4 bases, with 11 bases left between them. Per the germline V gene, CDR1 is SEHNR and CDR2 is FQNEAQ (reference sequence). There are 13 residues in the CDR3.